This T cell receptor (beta chain) was recorded in a study of monozygotic twins with inflammatory bowel disease. Germline CDR1 reads MDHEN; CDR2 reads SYDVKM. CDR3 length equals 14 residues. From its re-call of the 5' RACE reads, TCRdb lists each CDR3 protein once, without DNA. The sample table includes roughly 100,000 distinct CDR3 sequences. The specimen sequenced was blood. The TCR comes from a human donor with ulcerative colitis or Crohn's disease, or a healthy co-twin of an affected twin (not recorded which). The chain links TRBV28 to TRBJ2-7. The CDR3 sequence is CASSLEQRSAEQYF. Full variable domain (outside the CDR3, taken from reference TRBV28 and TRBJ2-7): DVKVTQSSRYLVKRTGEKVFLECVQDMDHENMFWYRQDPGLGLRLIYFSYDVKMKEKGDIPEGYSVSREKKERFSLILESASTNQTSMYLCASSLEQRSAEQYFGPGTRLTVT.